This entry lists 20 T cell receptor beta chains sequenced from one sample in a study of cytomegalovirus exposure and HLA in healthy donors. TCRdb keeps only in-frame clones here, not all; method: immunoSEQ multiplex PCR. This table has 150,000 to 200,000 clones, almost 85% appearing once. Sequencing was carried out using PBMCs. These receptors were collected from a man aged 25 to 40 in good health and CMV-seropositive.

The chain recombines TRBV4-1 with TRBJ2-7; TRBD2 matches 13 bases. The V gene end was trimmed by 3 bases and the J gene end by 3 bases; junction bases not matched to a gene: 11. This CDR3 has 18 amino acids. CDR1 is MGHRA and CDR2 is YSYEKL in the germline V gene. The CDR3 DNA reads as TGCGCCAGCAGCCACCATCTACTAGCGGGAGGGCCTGTCTACGAGCAGTACTTC. Protein product: CASSHHLLAGGPVYEQYF.

V is TRBV29-1 and J is TRBJ2-1; D unresolved. The CDR3 is 13 residues long. Deletions cut 2 bases from V and 1 base from J, with 6 bases between. CDR1 SQVTM and CDR2 ANQGSEA come from the germline V gene. CDR3 region: CSVEPLSYNEQFF. The CDR3 DNA reads as TGCAGCGTTGAACCGTTATCCTACAATGAGCAGTTCTTC.

The chain carries TRBV25-1 and TRBJ1-2; D is perhaps TRBD1 (5 bases). CDR1 and CDR2 (germline): MGHDK, SYGVNS. V was shortened by 10 bases and J by 4 bases, with 13 bases between the two germline ends. This CDR3 has 12 residues. The chain's CDR3 is CATGHQAYGYTF. In nucleotides, the CDR3 is TGTGCCACCGGACACCAAGCCTATGGCTACACCTTC.

The gene calls are TRBV9 and TRBJ2-3; 9 bases map to TRBD1. The V gene end was trimmed by 4 bases and the J gene end by 3 bases; junction bases not matched to a gene: 6. Per the germline V gene, CDR1 is SGDLS and CDR2 is YYNGEE. The CDR3 is 15 residues long. CDR3 residues: CASSSRDRVTDTQYF. CDR3 DNA sequence: TGTGCCAGCAGCAGCCGGGACAGGGTAACAGATACGCAGTATTTT.

The V gene is TRBV28, the J gene TRBJ1-2, with 8 nucleotides matching TRBD1. This CDR3 has 15 residues. Germline V gives CDR1 MDHEN, CDR2 SYDVKM. Trimming removed 2 bases from V and 8 bases from J; junction bases left unmatched: 10. The CDR3 sequence: CASSLAWTGNYGYTF. The DNA of the CDR3 is TGTGCCAGCAGTTTAGCCTGGACAGGGAATTACGGCTACACCTTC.

The V gene is TRBV6-6, the J gene TRBJ1-4; D unclear. Trimming left V 2 bases short and J 2 bases short, with 6 bases between. From germline, CDR1 is MNHNY and CDR2 SVGAGI (reference sequence). CDR3 length: 14 residues. CDR3: CASSYGATNEKLFF. As DNA, the CDR3 is TGTGCCAGCAGTTACGGAGCTACTAATGAAAAACTGTTTTTT.

The rearrangement links TRBV6-1 to TRBJ2-7, with a tentative D call TRBD1 (6 bases). This CDR3 contains 15 residues. Trimming took 8 bases from V and 0 from J, leaving 17 bases between them. Germline lookup yields CDR1 MNHNS and CDR2 SASEGT. The CDR3 nucleotides are TGTGCCAGCTCTGTGGGGGCAGGGTACTCCTACGAGCAGTACTTC. Its protein product is CASSVGAGYSYEQYF.

The DNA for the CDR3 is TGTGCCTGGAGGGACGGACAGGGTCCCTATAATTCACCCCTCCACTTT. Translating gives CAWRDGQGPYNSPLHF. This chain connects TRBV30 to TRBJ1-6, with TRBD1 matching over 8 bases. Trimming removed 3 bases from V and 2 bases from J; junction bases left unmatched: 6. The CDR3 contains 16 residues. The V gene's germline CDR1 is GTSNPN and CDR2 SVGIG (reference sequence).

The rearrangement uses TRBV2 and TRBJ1-3; possible D gene TRBD1, 6 bases. The CDR3 has 16 residues. Trimming shortened V by 5 bases and J by 0 bases, and 14 bases separated the two germline ends. Germline V gene data show CDR1 as SNHLY and CDR2 as FYNNEI. The CDR3 region has the DNA TGTGCCAGCAGTTTACAGGGAGATGGCTCTGGAAACACCATATATTTT. This gives the protein CASSLQGDGSGNTIYF.

The V and J genes are TRBV28 and TRBJ1-3, with a weak D call TRBD1 (5 bases). Per the germline V gene, CDR1 is MDHEN and CDR2 is SYDVKM. V lost 3 bases and J lost 2, with 8 bases in between. CDR3 length: 14 amino acids. The chain's CDR3 is CASSFAGAGNTIYF. DNA of the CDR3: TGTGCCAGCAGTTTTGCGGGGGCTGGAAACACCATATATTTT.

The genes are TRBV2 and TRBJ2-7; the D gene is possibly TRBD2 (6 bases). Trimming removed 7 bases at V and 1 base at J, with 20 bases between. Germline V gene data show CDR1 as SNHLY and CDR2 as FYNNEI. The CDR3 has 16 residues. The CDR3 sequence is CASIAIPGLRSYEQYF. CDR3 sequence (DNA): TGTGCCAGCATTGCAATCCCGGGACTCCGATCCTACGAGCAGTACTTC.

V is TRBV4-3 and J is TRBJ2-1; TRBD2 agrees at 9 bases. The CDR3 consists of 15 residues. Germline V CDR1 and CDR2: LGHNA, YSLEER. The trim removed 3 bases at V and 3 bases at J, leaving 3 bases unmatched. CDR3 sequence: CASSQRGGLYNEQFF. The CDR3 DNA is TGCGCCAGCAGCCAGCGGGGGGGCCTCTACAATGAGCAGTTCTTC.

This clone was detected only a few times. J is TRBJ2-2 and V is TRBV2; a weak D match, TRBD2 (6 bases). In germline, CDR1 is SNHLY, CDR2 FYNNEI. The CDR3 totals 12 residues. The V end lost 11 bases, the J end lost 7 bases, and 14 bases lay between the germline ends. CDR3 nucleotide sequence: TGTGCCTGGAGGGGCATTGGCGGGGAGCTGTTTTTT. Its protein product is CAWRGIGGELFF.

The rearrangement uses TRBV9 and TRBJ2-3; D gene unclear. Germline CDR1 is SGDLS and CDR2 is YYNGEE. This CDR3 is built from 14 residues. Trimming left V 4 bases short and J 2 bases short, with 11 bases between. The CDR3 DNA reads TGTGCCAGCAGCCCTAGAAGTGCCACAGATACGCAGTATTTT. Its protein is CASSPRSATDTQYF.

The chain has TRBV7-8 and TRBJ2-4, with TRBD2 matching over 7 bases. In germline, CDR1 is SGHVS, CDR2 FQNEAQ. The CDR3 is made up of 13 amino acids. Trimming at V came to 3 bases and at J to 5 bases, leaving 1 base not matched to a gene. The CDR3 coding sequence is TGTGCCAGCAGCTTTGGGGGGGAAAACATTCAGTACTTC. Translation gives CASSFGGENIQYF.

The chain is built from TRBV2 and TRBJ1-2; no clear D. V shed 1 base and J shed 4 bases, with 4 bases lying between them. Per the germline V gene, CDR1 is SNHLY and CDR2 is FYNNEI. The CDR3 is 12 residues long. The CDR3, as DNA: TGTGCCAGCAGTGAAGAAGCCTATGGCTACACCTTC. Translation gives CASSEEAYGYTF. Full variable domain (rest looked up from reference TRBV2 and TRBJ1-2): EPEVTQTPSHQVTQMGQEVILRCVPISNHLYFYWYRQILGQKVEFLVSFYNNEISEKSEIFDDQFSVERPDGSNFTLKIRSTKLEDSAMYFCASSEEAYGYTFGSGTRLTVV.

V gene TRBV4-1 combines with J gene TRBJ2-6; possible D gene TRBD1, 6 bases. Trimming stripped 2 bases from V and 4 bases from J, with 21 bases between. The CDR3 runs 19 residues. Germline V gene data show CDR1 as MGHRA and CDR2 as YSYEKL. CDR3 sequence reads: CASSQLPTVGQWGANVLTF. In nucleotides, the CDR3 is TGCGCCAGCAGCCAACTCCCTACCGTTGGACAGTGGGGGGCCAACGTCCTGACTTTC.

The rearrangement joins TRBV19 to TRBJ2-5; D is ambiguous. Trimming cost V 3 bases and J 2 bases, with 4 bases left between them. The CDR3 length is 12 residues. The V gene's germline CDR1 is LNHDA and CDR2 SQIVND (reference sequence). CDR3 in amino acids: CASSMTQETQYF. The CDR3 bases are TGTGCCAGTAGTATGACTCAAGAGACCCAGTACTTC.

This chain joins TRBV28 and TRBJ2-7; tentative D call: TRBD1 (6 bases). The CDR3 sequence is 12 residues long. Germline CDR1 and CDR2: MDHEN and SYDVKM. Trimming removed 3 bases at V and 7 bases at J, with 10 bases between. CDR3 loop: CASSLGAGEQYF. CDR3 coding DNA: TGTGCCAGCAGTTTGGGGGCAGGTGAGCAGTACTTC.

The V call is TRBV19, the J call TRBJ2-5; 7 nucleotides align to TRBD1. Germline V gene lookup returns CDR1 LNHDA and CDR2 SQIVND (reference sequence). The J segment lost 3 bases and the V segment lost 7 bases, leaving 8 bases of the junction unmatched. The CDR3 is made up of 14 amino acids. The CDR3 coding sequence is TGTGCCAGTATGGACTCCGGGACAGAAGAGACCCAGTACTTC. This sequence encodes CASMDSGTEETQYF.